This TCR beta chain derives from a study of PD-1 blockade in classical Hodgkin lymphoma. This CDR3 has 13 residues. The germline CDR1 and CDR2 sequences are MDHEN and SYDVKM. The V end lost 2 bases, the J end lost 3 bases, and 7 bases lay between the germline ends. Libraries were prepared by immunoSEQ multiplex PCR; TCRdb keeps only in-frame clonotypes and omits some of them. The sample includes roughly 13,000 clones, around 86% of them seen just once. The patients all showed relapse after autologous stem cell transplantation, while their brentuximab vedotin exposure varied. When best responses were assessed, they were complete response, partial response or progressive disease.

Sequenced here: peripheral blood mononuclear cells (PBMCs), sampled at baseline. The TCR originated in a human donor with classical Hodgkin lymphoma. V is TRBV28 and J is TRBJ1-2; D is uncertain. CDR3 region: CASSLAQDYGYTF. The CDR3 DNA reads TGTGCCAGCAGTTTAGCCCAAGACTATGGCTACACCTTC.